This entry lists 28 T cell receptor beta chains sequenced from one sample in a study of blood T cell repertoires in COVID-19. Only in-frame clones appear in the TCRdb table, and some are missing; sequencing was by immunoSEQ multiplex PCR. Of approximately 310,000 clones listed, roughly 87% were seen once; the top ten hold 1%. Sequences were obtained from peripheral blood. The receptors come from a man in his fifties with active or convalescent COVID-19.

Remarks on this clone: Other DNA sequences of this sample code for an identical CDR3. The rearrangement links TRBV7-2 to TRBJ2-2; the D gene is possibly TRBD1 (5 bases). Germline V lookup: CDR1 SGHTA, CDR2 FQGNSA. The CDR3 contains 14 residues. The V end was cut by 2 bases, the J end by 1 base, with 5 bases between. The CDR3 nucleotides are TGTGCCAGCAGCTTAACAGGGAACACCGGGGAGCTGTTTTTT. Translating gives CASSLTGNTGELFF. The complete variable domain, with remaining parts taken from reference TRBV7-2 and TRBJ2-2, reads GAGVSQSPSNKVTEKGKDVELRCDPISGHTALYWYRQSLGQGLEFLIYFQGNSAPDKSGLPSDRFSAERTGGSVSTLTIQRTQQEDSAVYLCASSLTGNTGELFFGEGSRLTVL.

The chain recombines TRBV19 with TRBJ1-5, with D unresolved. CDR3 length: 18 amino acids. CDR1 is LNHDA and CDR2 is SQIVND in the germline V gene (reference sequence). V was trimmed by 5 bases and J by 0 bases, leaving 20 bases between them. CDR3 coding DNA: TGTGCCAGTAGTCTTGGTGGTGCTGGGCAGCTTAGCAATCAGCCCCAGCATTTT. Protein sequence: CASSLGGAGQLSNQPQHF.

CDR3: CASSSPNDYGYTF. CDR3 nucleotide sequence: TGTGCCAGCAGTTCCCCTAATGACTATGGCTACACCTTC. The gene calls are TRBV6-5 and TRBJ1-2, with D unresolved. Germline V gene sequence: CDR1 MNHEY, CDR2 SVGAGI. The CDR3 is 13 residues long. The V end was cut by 4 bases, the J end by 3 bases, with 9 bases between.

The CDR3 sequence is CATSSESADTQYF. In DNA, the CDR3 is TGTGCCACCAGCAGCGAGAGCGCAGATACGCAGTATTTT. The chain recombines TRBV15 with TRBJ2-3; D unresolved. This CDR3 is built from 13 residues. CDR1 is LNHNV, CDR2 YYDKDF, per germline (reference sequence). The germline V and J ends were trimmed by 3 bases and 4 bases, with 8 bases remaining between them.

The V call is TRBV4-2, the J call TRBJ1-4; 8 nucleotides align to TRBD1. Trimming cost V 0 bases and J 3 bases; bases outside gene matches: 3. The CDR3 runs to 16 residues. Per germline, CDR1 LGHNA and CDR2 YNFKEQ. CDR3 nucleotide sequence: TGTGCCAGCAGCCAAGACCTGACAGGGGCTAATGAAAAACTGTTTTTT. It yields the protein CASSQDLTGANEKLFF.

This clone was seen a single time. This chain joins TRBV24-1 and TRBJ2-3; the match to TRBD2 covers 11 bases. The V and J ends lost 3 bases and 4 bases, in that order; junction bases with no gene match: 8. CDR1 is KGHDR and CDR2 is SFDVKD in the germline V gene. The CDR3 runs 17 residues. CDR3 bases: TGTGCCACCAGTGATCAAACTAGCGGGGGAGCGTCAGATACGCAGTATTTT. Its translation: CATSDQTSGGASDTQYF.

The gene calls are TRBV18 and TRBJ1-2; TRBD1 aligns across 10 bases. The J segment lost 7 bases and the V segment lost 3 bases, leaving 11 bases of the junction unmatched. CDR1 is KGHSH, CDR2 LQKENI, per germline. The CDR3 loop spans 16 amino acids. CDR3: CASSPASRQGARGYTF. DNA of the CDR3: TGTGCCAGCTCACCGGCATCTCGACAGGGGGCGCGTGGCTACACCTTC.

The rearrangement uses TRBV29-1 and TRBJ2-5, with D maybe TRBD2 (6 bases). V lost 6 bases and J 4 bases, leaving 6 bases between the germline ends. Germline V gene data show CDR1 as SQVTM and CDR2 as ANQGSEA. The CDR3 has 10 residues. CDR3 residues: CSVGGETQYF. Written as DNA, the CDR3 is TGCAGCGTCGGGGGAGAGACCCAGTACTTC.

Notes on this clone: The same CDR3 is also encoded by other DNA sequences in this sample. The genes are TRBV27 and TRBJ1-5, with D uncertain. The germline CDR1 and CDR2 sequences are MNHEY and SMNVEV (reference sequence). CDR3 length equals 14 residues. V shed 3 bases and J shed 0 bases, with 6 bases lying between them. The CDR3 here is CASSLYSSNQPQHF. The CDR3 nucleotides are TGTGCCAGCAGTTTGTATAGTAGCAATCAGCCCCAGCATTTT.

In DNA form, the CDR3 reads TGTGCCATCAGTTCCCCCGGGACAGGGCGTCGGGATACGCAGTATTTT. Translation gives CAISSPGTGRRDTQYF. The chain carries TRBV10-3 and TRBJ2-3, with 9 bases aligning to TRBD1. The CDR3 length is 16 residues. Germline assignment: CDR1 ENHRY and CDR2 SYGVKD. Trimming cost V 5 bases and J 6 bases; bases outside gene matches: 12.

Points on this clone: The same CDR3 can be traced to other DNA sequences in this sample. The chain links TRBV6-6 to TRBJ2-7; TRBD1 agrees at 9 bases. V dropped 6 bases and J dropped 2; count of bases not matched to a gene: 5. The V gene's germline CDR1 is MNHNY and CDR2 SVGAGI (reference sequence). CDR3 length equals 14 residues. The CDR3 sequence is CASSSGQGAYEQYF. The CDR3 nucleotides are TGTGCCAGCAGCTCGGGACAGGGTGCCTACGAGCAGTACTTC.

This chain joins TRBV28 and TRBJ1-2, with TRBD1 matching 9 bases. The CDR3 sequence is 15 residues long. Germline values: CDR1 MDHEN, CDR2 SYDVKM. The V gene end was trimmed by 6 bases and the J gene end by 4 bases; junction bases not matched to a gene: 9. This chain's CDR3 is CASSPPGQGPYGYTF. CDR3 DNA sequence: TGTGCCAGCAGCCCCCCAGGACAGGGGCCCTATGGCTACACCTTC.

This clone was counted a few times. V usage is TRBV28 and J usage is TRBJ1-1; 8 bases match TRBD1. The CDR3 extends over 15 amino acids. Germline CDR1 and CDR2: MDHEN and SYDVKM. V dropped 5 bases and J dropped 0; count of bases not matched to a gene: 5. The DNA for the CDR3 is TGTGCCAGCAGTGCGACAGGGGAGATGAACACTGAAGCTTTCTTT. This encodes CASSATGEMNTEAFF.

J is TRBJ2-1 and V is TRBV5-1; 8 bases line up with TRBD1. The CDR3 sequence is 14 residues long. Germline V CDR1 and CDR2: SGHRS, YFSETQ. Trimming took 4 bases from V and 4 from J; bases not matched to a gene: 4. CDR3 residues: CASSPGQEYNEQFF. The DNA for the CDR3 is TGCGCCAGCAGCCCGGGACAGGAGTACAATGAGCAGTTCTTC.

The rearrangement uses TRBV30 and TRBJ2-5; 8 nucleotides line up with TRBD2. Germline V gives CDR1 GTSNPN, CDR2 SVGIG (reference sequence). V shed 5 bases and J 9 bases; nucleotides not matched to a gene: 8. The CDR3 sequence is 12 residues long. This CDR3 is CAWREGPTAQYF. DNA of the CDR3: TGTGCCTGGCGGGAGGGACCCACGGCCCAGTACTTC.

This chain joins TRBV18 and TRBJ2-1; 9 positions agree with TRBD1. The CDR3 sequence is 13 residues long. V lost 2 bases to trimming and J lost 9 bases; unmatched junction nucleotides: 2. Germline V CDR1 and CDR2: KGHSH, LQKENI. CDR3 residues: CASSPTGGGEQFF. Here the CDR3 DNA reads TGTGCCAGCTCACCAACAGGGGGCGGTGAGCAGTTCTTC. The variable domain in full, completed from reference TRBV18 and TRBJ2-1, reads NAGVMQNPRHLVRRRGQEARLRCSPMKGHSHVYWYRQLPEEGLKFMVYLQKENIIDESGMPKERFSAEFPKEGPSILRIQQVVRGDSAAYFCASSPTGGGEQFFGPGTRLTVL.

The chain carries TRBV5-6 and TRBJ1-5, with no clear D. The CDR3 spans 15 residues. Germline V gives CDR1 SGHDT, CDR2 YYEEEE. Between the trimmed V and J ends, which lost 4 bases and 1 base, there was a span of 12 bases. For the CDR3, the DNA is TGTGCCAGCAGCCGAATAACAGAGAGCAATCAGCCCCAGCATTTT. Its translation: CASSRITESNQPQHF.

V usage is TRBV28 and J usage is TRBJ2-7; 8 nucleotides agree with TRBD2. The V gene end was trimmed by 11 bases and the J gene end by 4 bases; junction bases not matched to a gene: 7. Germline CDR1 MDHEN, CDR2 SYDVKM. The length of the CDR3 is 12 residues. This chain's CDR3 is CASGGLEYEQYF. The CDR3 region has the DNA TGTGCCTCGGGGGGGCTAGAGTACGAGCAGTACTTC.

V gene TRBV19 combines with J gene TRBJ2-7; D may be TRBD2 (6 bases). The germline V and J ends were trimmed by 1 base and 5 bases, with 21 bases remaining between them. The length of the CDR3 is 17 residues. Germline CDR1 is LNHDA and CDR2 is SQIVND (reference sequence). The CDR3 region is CASSIGAGDSLIHEQYF. CDR3 nucleotides: TGTGCCAGTAGTATAGGGGCCGGGGACTCCCTTATCCACGAGCAGTACTTC.

The rearrangement uses TRBV18 and TRBJ1-1, with a weak D call TRBD1 (6 bases). The germline V gene has CDR1 KGHSH and CDR2 LQKENI. Trimming left V 3 bases short and J 8 bases short, with 10 bases between. This CDR3 has 12 residues. The chain's CDR3 is CASSPRGGEAFF. The CDR3 DNA follows: TGTGCCAGCTCACCCAGGGGAGGGGAAGCTTTCTTT.

A single count supports this clone. The chain links TRBV5-6 to TRBJ2-3; D remains ambiguous. With 6 bases removed from V and 4 bases from J, the gap between germline ends came to 9 bases. CDR1 is SGHDT, CDR2 YYEEEE, per germline. There are 12 residues in the CDR3. The CDR3 protein is CASKETADTQYF. The CDR3 nucleotides are TGTGCCAGCAAGGAGACTGCAGATACGCAGTATTTT.

The table lists this clone with a count of one. The chain carries TRBV7-2 and TRBJ1-2; weak D call: TRBD1 (6 bases). This CDR3 has 15 amino acids. Germline loops: CDR1 SGHTA, CDR2 FQGNSA. Trimming took 5 bases from V and 4 from J, leaving 17 bases between them. The DNA for the CDR3 is TGTGCCAGCAGCCCCGGAGGGGGAGGGGGCTATGGCTACACCTTC. This sequence encodes CASSPGGGGGYGYTF.

The genes are TRBV27 and TRBJ1-2; 10 nucleotides match TRBD1. The CDR3 has 15 amino acids. The germline V gene has CDR1 MNHEY and CDR2 SMNVEV (reference sequence). Germline trimming cut 0 bases from V and 6 bases from J; bases unmatched to any gene: 4. CDR3 residues: CASSLSDRGPNGYTF. The CDR3 DNA follows: TGTGCCAGCAGTTTATCCGACAGGGGGCCCAATGGCTACACCTTC.

The chain has TRBV18 and TRBJ2-4; 9 bases match TRBD2. V gave up 0 bases and J gave up 2 bases; unmatched junction bases: 8. CDR1 and CDR2 (germline): KGHSH, LQKENI. The CDR3 has 18 amino acids. The DNA of the CDR3 is TGTGCCAGCTCACCACCTTACTATAGCGGGGGTACCAAAAACATTCAGTACTTC. Its translation is CASSPPYYSGGTKNIQYF.

This chain uses TRBV2 with TRBJ2-5; possibly TRBD2 for D (5 bases). Germline V gene lookup returns CDR1 SNHLY and CDR2 FYNNEI. Trimming pared 8 bases from V and 2 bases from J, leaving 15 bases between. The CDR3 contains 14 residues. The CDR3 sequence: CASARRAGQETQYF. The CDR3 coding sequence is TGTGCCAGCGCTCGCCGGGCGGGTCAAGAGACCCAGTACTTC.

In its sample, this clone was seen once. The sample carries other DNA sequences with the same CDR3. J is TRBJ1-5 and V is TRBV18, with D unresolved. Trimming took 3 bases from V and 0 from J, leaving 3 bases between them. The CDR3 covers 13 residues. Germline V gene lookup returns CDR1 KGHSH and CDR2 LQKENI. Here the CDR3 DNA reads TGTGCCAGCTCACCCGGTAGCAATCAGCCCCAGCATTTT. Translating gives CASSPGSNQPQHF.

The chain employs TRBV28 and TRBJ1-1, with 9 bases lining up with TRBD1. Germline V gives CDR1 MDHEN, CDR2 SYDVKM. This CDR3 comprises 14 residues. The ends lost 6 bases at V and 0 bases at J; junction bases unmatched: 2. The DNA of the CDR3 is TGTGCCAGCAGGCGGACAGGGGTGAACACTGAAGCTTTCTTT. It yields the protein CASRRTGVNTEAFF.

This chain connects TRBV15 to TRBJ2-3; D may be TRBD2 (6 bases). The germline V gene encodes CDR1 LNHNV and CDR2 YYDKDF (reference sequence). The V and J ends lost 0 bases and 6 bases respectively, with 13 bases between them. This CDR3 has 15 amino acids. The CDR3 loop reads CATSRDTWGRDTQYF. DNA for the CDR3: TGTGCCACCAGCAGAGATACTTGGGGGAGGGATACGCAGTATTTT.